The clone carrying this TCR beta chain is a singleton in its sample. V lost 2 bases and J lost 0, with 10 bases in between. The length of the CDR3 is 15 residues. Germline CDR1 and CDR2: MNHNY and SVGAGI (reference sequence). CD45RO negativity and positive selection for CCR7 defined naive CD8 cells, a population that excluded terminally differentiated effector memory CD45RA+ cells. Each donor was a Caucasian adult residing in Nashville, Tennessee. These data come from a study of shared clonotypes between healthy human individuals. The table came from immunoSEQ multiplex PCR; TCRdb's copy has only in-frame clones and leaves some out. The sample lists some 2.1 million clones; 85% to 95% were seen once.

The sample was naive CD8+ T cells sorted from blood. This receptor was taken from a man between 18 and 29 years old in good health. The V gene is TRBV6-6, the J gene TRBJ1-1, with D uncertain. CDR3 DNA: TGTGCCAGCAGTTACGGTGGGGTCTTGAACACTGAAGCTTTCTTT. Residues: CASSYGGVLNTEAFF.